This TCR beta chain was sequenced during a study of cytomegalovirus exposure and HLA in healthy donors (dated by TCRdb to the late 2010s). About the full investigation: An earlier analysis of several hundred of the donors reported 250 to 350 Gb of sequence data and roughly 100 million unique TCR beta sequences from 150 million to 200 million T cells. An early release that covered roughly 600 HLA-typed donors contained approximately 300 gigabases of sequencing data and some 87 million unique TCR sequences. Among the roughly 390 genotyped donors, approximately 76% belonged to the genetic ancestry cluster associated with self-reported Caucasian donors. The study was designed to test whether signatures of past pathogen exposure could be identified by cataloging public T cell receptors. The study profiled the T cell repertoires of under 850 subjects by immunosequencing and related them to cytomegalovirus serostatus. In addition to the first cohort of 500 to 850 subjects, a separate validation cohort of over 90 different subjects was used. To predict cytomegalovirus infection status, the study combined high-throughput TCR immunosequencing, statistical association of individual TCRs with disease status, and machine learning. A later analysis re-analyzed previously published TCR beta repertoires from roughly 600 donors and added high-resolution HLA genotyping to study TCR occurrence patterns. Rather than drawing on any new phenotypic data, the later analysis identified candidate immune exposures from TCR beta sequences and the way those sequences occurred across donors. In an earlier analysis of 550 to 700 of the donors, high-throughput TCR beta sequencing was used to judge whether each TCR beta V gene segment behaved as functional or pseudogenic. Donor age, sex, ethnicity and CMV serostatus were collected together with the repertoire data. Genome-wide SNP genotypes for about three fifths of the roughly 700 donors were used in a later genetic analysis, which treated that subset as a discovery cohort. All discovery cohort repertoires had been generated on a single sequencing platform. Class I and class II HLA loci were covered by the typing at four-digit resolution. The number of typed donors differed by locus: about 620-640 for A, B, C, DRB1 and DQB1; some 500 for DQA1; roughly 600 for DPA1; and 400 to 480 for DPB1. Roughly 5 DR-DQ haplotypes were handled as single units for association and clustering, since linkage in the cohort was strong. Among roughly 370 genotyped donors of the cohort, an average of 235,054 unique TCR beta nucleotide sequences were sequenced per donor, roughly 18% of them non-productive. Beyond this particular receptor, the publication reports: The study gave a list of about 160 TCR beta chains associated with cytomegalovirus. Assigning TCR associations to individual alleles was difficult when HLA alleles, especially DR and DQ, strongly co-occurred. According to a later analysis, parvovirus B19, influenza, CMV and Epstein-Barr virus appeared linked to several top co-occurrence clusters. Most CMV-associated TCR beta chains appeared to be HLA-restricted in a later analysis, and the HLA associations seemed to be driven largely by CMV exposure. The classifier was reported to diagnose cytomegalovirus status with high specificity and sensitivity in both the original cohort and the validation cohort. The authors suggested that the approach could potentially be generalized to other disease states and immunological phenotypes. CMV serostatus was the only immune exposure information available for the cohort. Most TCR sequences were seen in very few donors, while some public TCRs were found in many individuals. Correlated functional status among segregating V segments might be attributable to linkage disequilibrium, but an unknown experimental factor could not be ruled out. HLA typing was unavailable for some donors at each locus, so association tests used only the typed subset. In vitro tests confirmed that a few of the cytomegalovirus-associated TCR beta chains recognize cytomegalovirus antigens. A later analysis found that TCR association rates varied across HLA loci, with DRB1 alleles showing the most associated TCRs and HLA-C alleles the fewest. A further reported finding was that TCR beta sequences accurately predicted the HLA-A and HLA-B alleles for most subjects in the first cohort. Some IMGT-functional V segments, including TRBV6-2 and TRBV6-3, could not be told apart with the 87-base-pair reads, so those segments were excluded. According to a later genetic analysis, donors in an Asian-associated ancestry cluster had fewer N-insertions in productive TCRs than the roughly 660-donor mean. A later genetic analysis associated a missense DCLRE1C variant with V-gene and J-gene trimming of TCR beta chains, and an independent cohort replicated the association. In this cohort, only TCR beta chains were sequenced, and detectable features were limited by the absence of alpha or paired-chain data. Because counts were too low, about 18 rarely observed V segments, including chromosome 9 orphons, were excluded from the earlier analysis of 587 of the donors. Broadly in line with IMGT annotations, most TCR beta V segments showed up in productive rearrangements about 87% or about 30% of the time in an earlier analysis of 450 to 600 of the donors. A cluster of highly shared sequence variants was judged likely to represent a technical artifact of the sequencing pipeline. Specific HLA alleles were associated with 15,000 to 20,000 TCR beta sequences at a false discovery rate of 0.05 in a later analysis. Presence/absence analyses assumed roughly uniform sequencing depth across donors, an assumption that may not hold. In a later analysis, HLA-associated TCR beta chains were found to be more clonally expanded and to have lower generation probabilities than equally common non-associated chains.

About this clone: Which antigen it targets is not known. Base qualities are not at hand, and no much larger clone is one base apart.

The cohort consisted of 600 to 750 healthy bone marrow donors. All cohort members were sampled while nominally healthy, although unrecorded immune exposures were likely present. The donor was CMV seropositive and belonged to the group of around 300 seropositive cohort members. A peripheral blood sample was collected from each donor, and TCR beta sequencing was performed on peripheral blood mononuclear cells. Genomic DNA extraction from the blood cell samples was performed with the Qiagen DNeasy Blood Extraction Kit. Library preparation employed the immunoSEQ multiplex PCR assay. The multiplex PCR relied on a mix of 60 forward primers for TCR Vbeta segments and 13 reverse primers for TCR Jbeta segments. The CDR3 region of rearranged TCR beta genes was amplified from genomic DNA by a multiplex PCR assay. On the Illumina HiSeq System, the amplified TCR beta libraries were sequenced as 87-base-pair reads. For the original study's pipeline: Across the 666 repertoires, a later analysis counted around 80 million unique TCR beta chains, roughly 11 million of which were shared by at least two donors. To remove PCR and sequencing errors, raw reads were error-corrected and collapsed into unique sequences using a nearest-neighbor algorithm that merged closely related sequences. CDR3 sequences were aligned to IMGT reference sequences to assign V, D and J gene segments. For a sequence to be retained, a match of at least six nucleotides to both a V gene segment and a J gene segment was required. Rearrangements were called productive when the CDR3 lacked stop codons and stayed in frame with V and J; all others were non-productive. CDR3 was defined by IMGT convention, running from the second conserved V-encoded cysteine to the conserved J-encoded phenylalanine. Sequences without an unambiguous match to a single V gene segment were excluded from the earlier analysis of 500 to 700 of the donors. An earlier analysis of several hundred of the donors called V segments functional above 56.7% productive rearrangements and segregating when the between-donor standard deviation exceeded 5%. A statistical classification framework was developed to diagnose cytomegalovirus status using the catalog of TCR beta chain sequences. A later analysis assigned V and J genes by comparing TCR nucleotide sequences with IMGT/GENE-DB human TR gene sequences. The TCRdist pipeline was used in a later analysis to assign CDR3 sequences and most-parsimonious VDJ recombination scenarios. In a later analysis, each TCR beta chain was defined by its CDR3 amino acid sequence together with its V-gene family, and reads lacking a unique V-gene family were excluded. To address suspected cross-contamination and a sequencing artifact, a later analysis removed 450 to 700 highly shared, low-generation-probability nucleotide sequences. In a later analysis, a clonal expansion index for each public chain was calculated from normalized within-repertoire ranks of inferred template counts. In a later analysis, generation probabilities were computed with a VDJ recombination model fitted to out-of-frame rearrangements, and the resulting probabilities were checked against IGoR. In a later analysis, hypergeometric tests were used to score TCR-TCR, TCR-HLA and TCR-CMV co-occurrence, with a repertoire-size bias correction applied to TCR pairs. False discovery rates were estimated in a later analysis by permuting HLA or CMV assignments 20 times. In a later analysis, co-occurring TCRs were grouped using DBSCAN, with TCRdist sequence similarity added in when clustering inside HLA-allele-positive subsets. Repertoires with fewer than 30,000 or more than 120,000 public chains, plus five repertoires with anomalous nucleotide sharing, were excluded from co-occurrence clustering. Imported from immuneACCESS, the table was reduced by TCRdb to in-frame sequences with V and J called. These copies leave out some clones; in studies compared against another copy, an unresolved V gene accounts for under half, and the cause of the remainder is not known. Clone size and V and J calls were adopted from that table, with D and trimming inferred from the DNA. The sample has about 130,000 clones on record, around 84% of them singletons. The top ten constitute 3% of the sample.

The germline V gene sets CDR1 to MNHEY and CDR2 to SVGAGI. Germline trimming: 6 bases from V, 5 bases from J; junction bases outside gene matches: 5. The CDR3 spans 13 residues, from the cysteine through the phenylalanine. The read is trimmed to its CDR3 DNA, 39 bases read in frame from base 1. The chain was built from TRBV6-5 and TRBJ1-1; TRBD1 agrees with 8 junctional bases. The clonotype comes from a woman under 30 in good health and CMV-seropositive. The specimen was PBMCs. The encoded CDR3 is CASRPDRGTEAFF. The sequenced DNA is TGTGCCAGCAGACCCGACAGGGGAACTGAAGCTTTCTTT.